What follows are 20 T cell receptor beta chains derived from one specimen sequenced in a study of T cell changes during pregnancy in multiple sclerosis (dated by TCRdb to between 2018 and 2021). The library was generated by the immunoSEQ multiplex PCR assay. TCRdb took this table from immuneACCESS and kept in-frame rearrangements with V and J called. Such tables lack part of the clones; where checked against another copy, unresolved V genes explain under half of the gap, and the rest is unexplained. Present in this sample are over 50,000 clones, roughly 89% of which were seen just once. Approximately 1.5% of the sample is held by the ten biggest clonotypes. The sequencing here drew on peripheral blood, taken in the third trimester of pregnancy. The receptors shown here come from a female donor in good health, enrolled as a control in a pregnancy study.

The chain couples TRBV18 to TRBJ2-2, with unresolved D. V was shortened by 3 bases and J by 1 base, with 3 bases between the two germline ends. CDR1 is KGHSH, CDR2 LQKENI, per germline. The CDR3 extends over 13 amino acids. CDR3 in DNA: TGTGCCAGCTCACCCCAGAACACCGGGGAGCTGTTTTTT. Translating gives CASSPQNTGELFF.

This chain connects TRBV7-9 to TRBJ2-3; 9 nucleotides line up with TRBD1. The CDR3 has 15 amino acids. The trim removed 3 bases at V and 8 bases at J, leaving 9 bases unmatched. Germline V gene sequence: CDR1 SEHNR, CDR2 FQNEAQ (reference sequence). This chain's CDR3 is CASSLGDRVWGTQYF. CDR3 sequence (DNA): TGTGCCAGCAGCTTGGGGGACAGGGTTTGGGGTACGCAGTATTTT.

DNA of the CDR3: TGTGCCAGCTACCGGGGAGCCGAGCAGTACTTC. Encoded protein: CASYRGAEQYF. V and J are TRBV28 and TRBJ2-7; tentative D call: TRBD2 (5 bases). The V gene lost 8 bases and the J gene lost 6 bases, with 11 bases spanning the gap. The CDR3 runs 11 residues. Germline loops: CDR1 MDHEN, CDR2 SYDVKM.

CDR3 in DNA: TGTGCCAGCAGCATCAATCAGGGAACTGAAGCTTTCTTT. Translation: CASSINQGTEAFF. The chain uses TRBV7-2 and TRBJ1-1; TRBD1 is a possible D gene (5 bases). The CDR3 totals 13 residues. V was trimmed by 5 bases and J by 5 bases, leaving 12 bases between them. Germline loops: CDR1 SGHTA, CDR2 FQGNSA.

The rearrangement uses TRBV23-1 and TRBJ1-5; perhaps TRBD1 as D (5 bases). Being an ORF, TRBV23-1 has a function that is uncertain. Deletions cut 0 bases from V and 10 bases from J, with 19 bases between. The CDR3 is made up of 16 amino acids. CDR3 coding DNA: TGCGCCAGCAGTCAATCCCGGCAGGGAAAAAAAGCTCCCCAGCATTTT. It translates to CASSQSRQGKKAPQHF.

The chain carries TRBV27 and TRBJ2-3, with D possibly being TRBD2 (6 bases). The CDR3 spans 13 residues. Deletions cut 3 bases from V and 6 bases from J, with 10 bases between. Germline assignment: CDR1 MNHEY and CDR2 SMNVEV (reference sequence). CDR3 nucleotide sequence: TGTGCCAGCAGTTTGACACGGGAGGATACGCAGTATTTT. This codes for CASSLTREDTQYF.

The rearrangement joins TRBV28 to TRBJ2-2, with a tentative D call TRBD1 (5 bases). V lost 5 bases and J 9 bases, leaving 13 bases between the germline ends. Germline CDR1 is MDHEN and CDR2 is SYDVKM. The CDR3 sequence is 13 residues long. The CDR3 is CASSLQAAWELFF. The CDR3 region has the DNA TGTGCCAGCAGTCTACAGGCTGCCTGGGAGCTGTTTTTT.

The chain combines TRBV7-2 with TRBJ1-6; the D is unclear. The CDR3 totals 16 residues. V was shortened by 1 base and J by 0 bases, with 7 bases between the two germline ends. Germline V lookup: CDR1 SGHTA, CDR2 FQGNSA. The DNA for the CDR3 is TGTGCCAGCAGCTTAGGGTACAGCTCCTATAATTCACCCCTCCACTTT. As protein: CASSLGYSSYNSPLHF.

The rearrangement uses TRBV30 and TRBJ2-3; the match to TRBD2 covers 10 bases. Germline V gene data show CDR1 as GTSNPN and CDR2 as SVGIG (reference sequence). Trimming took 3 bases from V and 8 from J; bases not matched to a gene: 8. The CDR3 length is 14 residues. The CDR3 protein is CAWSPSGGAGTQYF. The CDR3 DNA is TGTGCCTGGAGCCCCAGCGGGGGGGCGGGTACGCAGTATTTT.

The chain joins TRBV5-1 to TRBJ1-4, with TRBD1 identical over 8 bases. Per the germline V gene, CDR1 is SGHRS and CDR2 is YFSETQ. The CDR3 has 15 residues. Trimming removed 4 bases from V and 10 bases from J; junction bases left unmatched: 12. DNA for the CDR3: TGCGCCAGCAGCACCGGACAGGGCGAGGTTCGAAAACTGTTTTTT. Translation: CASSTGQGEVRKLFF.

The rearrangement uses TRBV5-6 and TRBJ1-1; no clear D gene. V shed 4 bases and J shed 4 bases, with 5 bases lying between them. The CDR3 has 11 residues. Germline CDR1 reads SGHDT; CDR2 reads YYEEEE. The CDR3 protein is CASSRVTEAFF. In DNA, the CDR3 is TGTGCCAGCAGCCGGGTCACTGAAGCTTTCTTT.

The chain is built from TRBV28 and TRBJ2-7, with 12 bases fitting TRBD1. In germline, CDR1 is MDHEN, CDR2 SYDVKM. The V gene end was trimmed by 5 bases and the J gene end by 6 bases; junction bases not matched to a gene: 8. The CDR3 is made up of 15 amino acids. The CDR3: CASSPGGTGGAEQYF. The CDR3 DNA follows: TGTGCCAGCAGTCCAGGGGGGACAGGGGGCGCCGAGCAGTACTTC.

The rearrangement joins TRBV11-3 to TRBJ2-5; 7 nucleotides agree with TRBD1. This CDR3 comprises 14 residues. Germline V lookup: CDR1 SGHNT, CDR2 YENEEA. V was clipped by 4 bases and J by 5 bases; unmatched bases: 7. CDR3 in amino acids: CASSSGQPRETQYF. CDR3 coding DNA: TGTGCCAGCAGCTCGGGACAGCCCCGGGAGACCCAGTACTTC.

CDR3 in amino acids: CASSRDRGETQYF. In nucleotides, the CDR3 is TGTGCCAGCAGCCGCGACAGGGGAGAGACCCAGTACTTC. The genes are TRBV7-3 and TRBJ2-5, with 8 bases fitting TRBD1. The J segment lost 4 bases and the V segment lost 5 bases, leaving 3 bases of the junction unmatched. Germline V gene data show CDR1 as SGHTA and CDR2 as FQGTGA. This CDR3 contains 13 residues.

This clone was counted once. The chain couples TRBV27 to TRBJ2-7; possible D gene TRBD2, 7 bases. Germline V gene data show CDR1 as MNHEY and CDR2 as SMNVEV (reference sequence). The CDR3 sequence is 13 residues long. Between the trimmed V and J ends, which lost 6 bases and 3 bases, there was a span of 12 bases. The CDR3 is CASRGGPYYEQYF. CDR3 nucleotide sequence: TGTGCCAGCAGGGGGGGGCCGTACTACGAGCAGTACTTC.

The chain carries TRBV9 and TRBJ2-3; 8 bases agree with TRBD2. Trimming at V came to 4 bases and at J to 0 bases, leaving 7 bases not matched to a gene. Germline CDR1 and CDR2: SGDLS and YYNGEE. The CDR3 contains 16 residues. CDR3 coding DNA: TGTGCCAGCAGCCCCGGGGGGGGATTTAGCACAGATACGCAGTATTTT. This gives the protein CASSPGGGFSTDTQYF. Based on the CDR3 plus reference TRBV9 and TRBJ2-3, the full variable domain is DSGVTQTPKHLITATGQRVTLRCSPRSGDLSVYWYQQSLDQGLQFLIQYYNGEERAKGNILERFSAQQFPDLHSELNLSSLELGDSALYFCASSPGGGFSTDTQYFGPGTRLTVL.

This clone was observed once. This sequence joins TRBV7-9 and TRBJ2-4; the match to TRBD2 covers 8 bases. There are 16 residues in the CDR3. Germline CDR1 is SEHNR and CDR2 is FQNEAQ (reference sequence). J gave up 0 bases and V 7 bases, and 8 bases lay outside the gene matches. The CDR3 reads CASMGGGSTAKNIQYF. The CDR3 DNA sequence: TGTGCCAGCATGGGCGGGGGGTCCACAGCCAAAAACATTCAGTACTTC.

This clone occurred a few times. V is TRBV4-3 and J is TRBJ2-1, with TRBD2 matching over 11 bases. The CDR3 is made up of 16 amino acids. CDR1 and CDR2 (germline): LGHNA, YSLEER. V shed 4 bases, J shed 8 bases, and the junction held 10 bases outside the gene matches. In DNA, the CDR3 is TGCGCCAGCAGCCCCGCCTTTAGCGGGGGGGCCGATGAGCAGTTCTTC. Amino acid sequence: CASSPAFSGGADEQFF.

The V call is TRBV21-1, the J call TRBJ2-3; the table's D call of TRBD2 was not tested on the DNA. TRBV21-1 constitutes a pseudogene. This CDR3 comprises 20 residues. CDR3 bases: TGTGCCAGCAGCAGACGACCTTTCATTAGCGGGGGGATTTTCACAGATACGCAGTATTTT. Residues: CASSRRPFISGGIFTDTQYF.

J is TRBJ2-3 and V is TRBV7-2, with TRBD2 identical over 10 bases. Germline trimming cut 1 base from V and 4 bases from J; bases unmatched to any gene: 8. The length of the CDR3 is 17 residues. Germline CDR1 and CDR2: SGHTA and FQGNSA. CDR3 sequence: CASSLVAGGKASDTQYF. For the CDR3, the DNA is TGTGCCAGCAGCTTAGTAGCGGGGGGCAAGGCCTCAGATACGCAGTATTTT.